Reported below is one T cell receptor beta chain. Germline and junction disagree at one end, which may indicate a read error. Using its own MiXCR run on the 5' RACE reads, TCRdb lists one record per CDR3 protein. The sample includes roughly 500,000 distinct CDR3 sequences, 22% of them seen just once. This sample is drawn from a study of identical twins. The CDR3 contains 13 residues. The germline V gene has CDR1 DFQATT and CDR2 SNEGSKA (reference sequence). These same data were also listed under a study on T cells expressing NK-cell markers.

This TCR was sampled from a young woman in good health. The sequencing sample was made of CD4+ T cells sorted from blood. The rearrangement links TRBV20-1 to TRBJ2-7; 8 bases fit TRBD2. The CDR3 bases are TGCAGTGCCAGAGACGGGAGGGGGTACGAGCAGTACTTC. This gives the protein CSARDGRGYEQYF.